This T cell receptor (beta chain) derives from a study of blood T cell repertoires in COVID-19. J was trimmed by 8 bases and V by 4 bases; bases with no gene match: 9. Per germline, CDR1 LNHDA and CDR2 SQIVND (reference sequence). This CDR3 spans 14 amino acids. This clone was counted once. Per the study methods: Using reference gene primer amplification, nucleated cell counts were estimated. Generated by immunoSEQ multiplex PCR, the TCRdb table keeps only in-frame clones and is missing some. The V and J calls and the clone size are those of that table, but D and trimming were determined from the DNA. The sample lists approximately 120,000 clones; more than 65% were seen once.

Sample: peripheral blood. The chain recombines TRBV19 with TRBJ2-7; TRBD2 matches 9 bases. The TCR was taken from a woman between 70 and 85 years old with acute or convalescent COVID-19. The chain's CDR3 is CASSKAGGPAKQYF. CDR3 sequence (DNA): TGTGCCAGTAGTAAGGCGGGGGGGCCGGCGAAGCAGTACTTC.